The present TCR beta chain was sequenced within a study of blood T cell repertoires in COVID-19. Germline trimming cut 3 bases from V and 7 bases from J; bases unmatched to any gene: 4. Germline V lookup: CDR1 SGDLS, CDR2 YYNGEE. The CDR3 extends over 14 amino acids. TCRdb's table, derived via immunoSEQ multiplex PCR, lists solely in-frame clones and lacks some. The sample has more than 45,000 clones, roughly nine tenths seen once. The specimen was peripheral blood. This clonotype was sampled from a human donor with active COVID-19. The donor label of this sample is uncertain. The chain recombines TRBV9 with TRBJ1-4, with 9 bases fitting TRBD1. The CDR3 sequence is CASSDTGGGEKLFF. DNA of the CDR3: TGTGCCAGCAGCGACACAGGGGGCGGTGAAAAACTGTTTTTT.